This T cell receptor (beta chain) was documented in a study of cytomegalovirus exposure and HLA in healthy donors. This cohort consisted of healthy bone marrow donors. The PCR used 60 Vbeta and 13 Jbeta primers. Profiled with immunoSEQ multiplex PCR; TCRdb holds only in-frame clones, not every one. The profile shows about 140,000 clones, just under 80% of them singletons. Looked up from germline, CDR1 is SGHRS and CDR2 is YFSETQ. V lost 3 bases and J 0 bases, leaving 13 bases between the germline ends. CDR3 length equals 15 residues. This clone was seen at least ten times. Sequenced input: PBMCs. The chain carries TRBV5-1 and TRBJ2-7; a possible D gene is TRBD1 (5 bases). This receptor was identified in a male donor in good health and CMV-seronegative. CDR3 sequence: CASSSTGSGSYEQYF. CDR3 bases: TGCGCCAGCAGCTCTACAGGTTCAGGCTCCTACGAGCAGTACTTC.